Reported below is one TCR beta chain. The target antigen is unknown. Per the germline V gene, CDR1 is SGHTA and CDR2 is FQGNSA. Trimming removed 4 bases from V and 7 bases from J; junction bases left unmatched: 4. The CDR3 is 13 amino acids. This specimen belongs to a study of PD-1 blockade in classical Hodgkin lymphoma. Study results and caveats: Possibly reflecting disease activity or prior therapy, repertoire differences have causes that remain undefined.

Each patient experienced a relapse that followed autologous stem cell transplantation, and brentuximab vedotin exposure varied. This table comes from immunoSEQ multiplex PCR, and its TCRdb copy is limited to in-frame clones, with some not included. The data show about 59,000 clones, more than 90% seen once. This specimen consisted of peripheral blood mononuclear cells (PBMCs), obtained at baseline. The source is a human donor with classical Hodgkin lymphoma. V usage is TRBV7-2 and J usage is TRBJ2-1; TRBD2 agrees at 7 bases. This CDR3 is CASSSREGNEQFF. CDR3 nucleotides: TGTGCCAGCAGCTCCAGGGAGGGGAATGAGCAGTTCTTC.